This T cell receptor beta chain came from a study of T cells after yellow fever vaccination. The overall study: The SMART-Seq v4 Ultra Low Input method served to prepare the low-cell-number fractions. Overall study results and limits: A small share of clonotypes appeared in both CD4 and CD8 compartments. Post-booster samples contained most primary-vaccination clones (just under 98% CD4, about 90% CD8).

In this sample, this clonotype turned up many times. The antigen remains unidentified. By 5'RACE template switching, TCR cDNA was produced, with a universal primer site and UMIs added in the process. TCRdb analysed the 5' RACE reads with MiXCR anew, one entry per CDR3 protein. This sample has a few hundred thousand distinct CDR3 sequences, with approximately 21% found just once. The trim removed 2 bases at V and 7 bases at J, leaving 11 bases unmatched. The CDR3 is 15 residues long. The sequencing used PBMCs, collected 15 days after the yellow fever booster vaccination. The clonotype originates from a man aged 30 to 45 who received the YFV17D yellow fever vaccine. The chain couples TRBV12-3 or TRBV12-4 to TRBJ2-7; 7 bases map to TRBD1. CDR3: CASSLLSQGKREQYF. The DNA of the CDR3 is TGTGCCAGCAGTTTATTGTCACAGGGGAAGAGGGAGCAGTACTTC.